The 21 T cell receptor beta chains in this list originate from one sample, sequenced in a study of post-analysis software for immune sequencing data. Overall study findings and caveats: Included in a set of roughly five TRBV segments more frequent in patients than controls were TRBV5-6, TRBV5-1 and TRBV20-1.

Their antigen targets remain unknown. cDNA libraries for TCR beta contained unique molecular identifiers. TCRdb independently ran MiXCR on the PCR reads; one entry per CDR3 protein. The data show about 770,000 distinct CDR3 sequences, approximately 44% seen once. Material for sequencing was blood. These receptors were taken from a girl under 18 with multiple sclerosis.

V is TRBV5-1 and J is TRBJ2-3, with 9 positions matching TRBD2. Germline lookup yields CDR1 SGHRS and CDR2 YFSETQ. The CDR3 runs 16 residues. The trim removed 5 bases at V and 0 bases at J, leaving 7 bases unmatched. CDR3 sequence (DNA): TGCGCCAGCAGGAATCTAGCGGGACCGAGCACAGATACGCAGTATTTT. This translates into CASRNLAGPSTDTQYF.

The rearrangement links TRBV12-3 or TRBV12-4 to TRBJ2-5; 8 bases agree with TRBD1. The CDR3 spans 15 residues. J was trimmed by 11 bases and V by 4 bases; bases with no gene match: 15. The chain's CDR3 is CASSSGQGFTQEQYF. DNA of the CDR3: TGTGCCAGCAGTTCCGGACAGGGCTTTACCCAGGAGCAGTACTTC.

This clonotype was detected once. The CDR3 region has the DNA TGTGCCAGCAGCTTAACTAGCGGGAGGGGGGGACAGTACTTC. This sequence encodes CASSLTSGRGGQYF. The rearrangement uses TRBV11-2 and TRBJ2-5, with 13 bases fitting TRBD2. After removal of 2 bases from V and 11 bases from J, the junction contained 5 bases not matched to a gene. The CDR3 is made up of 14 amino acids. CDR1 is SGHAT and CDR2 is FQNNGV in the germline V gene.

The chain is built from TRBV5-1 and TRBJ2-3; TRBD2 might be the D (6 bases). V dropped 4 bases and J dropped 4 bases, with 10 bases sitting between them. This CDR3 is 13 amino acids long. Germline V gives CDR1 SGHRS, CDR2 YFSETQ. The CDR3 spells CASSRREADTQYF. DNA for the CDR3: TGCGCCAGCAGCCGAAGGGAGGCAGATACGCAGTATTTT.

CDR3 loop: CASSLTLERVSTDTQYF. The CDR3 DNA reads TGCGCCAGCAGCCTCACTTTGGAGCGGGTTAGCACAGATACGCAGTATTTT. The genes are TRBV5-1 and TRBJ2-3; possible D gene TRBD2, 6 bases. The V gene's germline CDR1 is SGHRS and CDR2 YFSETQ. The CDR3 is 17 amino acids. Trimming cost V 4 bases and J 0 bases, with 18 bases left between them. Complete variable domain (other parts from reference TRBV5-1 and TRBJ2-3): KAGVTQTPRYLIKTRGQQVTLSCSPISGHRSVSWYQQTPGQGLQFLFEYFSETQRNKGNFPGRFSGRQFSNSRSEMNVSTLELGDSALYLCASSLTLERVSTDTQYFGPGTRLTVL.

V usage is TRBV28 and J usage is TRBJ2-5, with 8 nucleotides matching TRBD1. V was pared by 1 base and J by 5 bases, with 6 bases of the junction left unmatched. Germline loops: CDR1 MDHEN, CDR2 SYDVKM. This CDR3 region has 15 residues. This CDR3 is CASSLFEQGGETQYF. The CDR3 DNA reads TGTGCCAGCAGTTTATTCGAACAGGGGGGCGAGACCCAGTACTTC.

The CDR3: CASSQDRNYGTGNEQFF. CDR3 coding DNA: TGCGCCAGCAGCCAGGATAGAAATTACGGGACCGGGAATGAGCAGTTCTTC. The V call is TRBV4-1, the J call TRBJ2-1; either TRBD1 or TRBD2 may fit D (5 bases each). Germline loops: CDR1 MGHRA, CDR2 YSYEKL. The CDR3 contains 17 residues. V was trimmed by 3 bases and J by 7 bases, leaving 22 bases between them.

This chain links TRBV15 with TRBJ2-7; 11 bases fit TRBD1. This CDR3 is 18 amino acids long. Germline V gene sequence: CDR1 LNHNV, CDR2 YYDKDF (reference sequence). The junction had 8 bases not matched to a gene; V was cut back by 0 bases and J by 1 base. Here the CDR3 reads CATSREYRDRGSSYEQYF. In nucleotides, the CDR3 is TGTGCCACCAGCAGAGAGTATCGGGACAGGGGGTCGTCCTACGAGCAGTACTTC. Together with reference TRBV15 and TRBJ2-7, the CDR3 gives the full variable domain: DAMVIQNPRYQVTQFGKPVTLSCSQTLNHNVMYWYQQKSSQAPKLLFHYYDKDFNNEADTPDNFQSRRPNTSFCFLDIRSPGLGDTAMYLCATSREYRDRGSSYEQYFGPGTRLTVT.

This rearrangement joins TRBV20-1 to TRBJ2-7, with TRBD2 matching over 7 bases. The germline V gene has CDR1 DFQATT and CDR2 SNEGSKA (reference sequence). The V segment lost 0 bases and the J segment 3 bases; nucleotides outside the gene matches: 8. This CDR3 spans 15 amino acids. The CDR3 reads CSARDMASGYYEQYF. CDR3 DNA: TGCAGTGCTAGAGATATGGCTAGCGGATACTACGAGCAGTACTTC.

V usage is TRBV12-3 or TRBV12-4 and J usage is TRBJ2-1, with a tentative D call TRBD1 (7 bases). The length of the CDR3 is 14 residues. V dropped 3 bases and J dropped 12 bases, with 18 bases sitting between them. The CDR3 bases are TGTGCCAGCAGTTTTGGTTCAGGGGGGAATCGGCAGTTCTTC. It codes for CASSFGSGGNRQFF.

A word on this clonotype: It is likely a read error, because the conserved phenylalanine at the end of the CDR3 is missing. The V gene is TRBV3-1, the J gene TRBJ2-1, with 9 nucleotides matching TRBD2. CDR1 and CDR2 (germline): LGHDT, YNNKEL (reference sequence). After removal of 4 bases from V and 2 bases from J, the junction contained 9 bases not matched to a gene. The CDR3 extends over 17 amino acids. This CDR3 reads CASSPRGTSLPYNEQFL. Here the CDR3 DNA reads TGTGCCAGCAGCCCACGGGGGACTAGCCTACCCTACAATGAGCAGTTCTTA.

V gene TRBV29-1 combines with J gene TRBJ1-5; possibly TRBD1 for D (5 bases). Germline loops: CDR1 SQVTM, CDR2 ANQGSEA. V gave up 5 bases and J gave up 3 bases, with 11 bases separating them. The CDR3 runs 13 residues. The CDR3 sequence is CSVSGGINQPQHF. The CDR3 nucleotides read TGCAGCGTTAGTGGGGGGATCAATCAGCCCCAGCATTTT.

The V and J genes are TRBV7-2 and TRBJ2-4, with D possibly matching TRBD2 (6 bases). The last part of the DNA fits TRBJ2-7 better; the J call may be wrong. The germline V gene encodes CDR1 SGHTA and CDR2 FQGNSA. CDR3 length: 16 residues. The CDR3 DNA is TGTGCCAGCAGCTTATCCCTGACTAGTATGGTCCACGAGCAGTACTTC. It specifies CASSLSLTSMVHEQYF.

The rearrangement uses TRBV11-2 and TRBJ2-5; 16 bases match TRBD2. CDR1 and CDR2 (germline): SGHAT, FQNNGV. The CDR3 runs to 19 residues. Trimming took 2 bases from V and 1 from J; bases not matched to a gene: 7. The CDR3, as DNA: TGTGCCAGCAGCTTACCTTTGGGGACTAGCGGGAGGGGCCAAGAGACCCAGTACTTC. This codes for CASSLPLGTSGRGQETQYF.

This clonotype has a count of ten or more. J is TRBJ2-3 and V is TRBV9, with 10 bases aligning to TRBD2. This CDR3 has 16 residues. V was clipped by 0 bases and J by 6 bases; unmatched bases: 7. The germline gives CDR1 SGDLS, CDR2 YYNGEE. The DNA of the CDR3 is TGTGCCAGCAGCGTAGTGTCTAGCGGGAGTAGGGATACGCAGTATTTT. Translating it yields CASSVVSSGSRDTQYF.

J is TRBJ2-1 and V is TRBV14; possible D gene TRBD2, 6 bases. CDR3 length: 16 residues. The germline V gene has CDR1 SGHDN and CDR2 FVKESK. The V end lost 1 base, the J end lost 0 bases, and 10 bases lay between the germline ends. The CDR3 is CASSQAGLSSYNEQFF. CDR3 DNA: TGTGCCAGCAGCCAAGCGGGACTTAGCTCCTACAATGAGCAGTTCTTC. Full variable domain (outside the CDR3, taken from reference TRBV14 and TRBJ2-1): EAGVTQFPSHSVIEKGQTVTLRCDPISGHDNLYWYRRVMGKEIKFLLHFVKESKQDESGMPNNRFLAERTGGTYSTLKVQPAELEDSGVYFCASSQAGLSSYNEQFFGPGTRLTVL.

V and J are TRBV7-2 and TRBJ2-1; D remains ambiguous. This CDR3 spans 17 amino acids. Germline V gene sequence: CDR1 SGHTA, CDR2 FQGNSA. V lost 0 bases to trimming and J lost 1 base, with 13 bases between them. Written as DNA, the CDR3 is TGTGCCAGCAGCTTAGCAGGGAAATTGGGTTCCTACAATGAGCAGTTCTTC. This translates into CASSLAGKLGSYNEQFF.

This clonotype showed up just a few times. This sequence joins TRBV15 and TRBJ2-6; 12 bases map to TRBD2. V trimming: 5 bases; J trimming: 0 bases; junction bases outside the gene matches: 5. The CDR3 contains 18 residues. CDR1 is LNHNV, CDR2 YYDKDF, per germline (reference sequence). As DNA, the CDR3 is TGTGCCACCAGCGGGGGACTAGCGGGCAACTCTGGGGCCAACGTCCTGACTTTC. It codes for CATSGGLAGNSGANVLTF.

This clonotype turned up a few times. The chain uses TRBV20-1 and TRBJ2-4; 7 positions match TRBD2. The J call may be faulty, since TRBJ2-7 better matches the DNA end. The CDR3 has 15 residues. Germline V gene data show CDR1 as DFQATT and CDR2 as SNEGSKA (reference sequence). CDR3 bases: TGCAGTGCTAGAGAGCCCGGCGGGAGTCCTTACGAGCAGTACTTC. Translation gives CSAREPGGSPYEQYF.

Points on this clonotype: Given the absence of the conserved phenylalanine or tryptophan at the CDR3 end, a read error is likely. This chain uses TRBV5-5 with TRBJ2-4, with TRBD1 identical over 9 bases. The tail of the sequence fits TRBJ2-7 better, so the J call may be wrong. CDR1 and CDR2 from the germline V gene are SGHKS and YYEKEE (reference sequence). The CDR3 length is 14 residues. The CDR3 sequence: CASSWGQGIGEQYC. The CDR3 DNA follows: TGTGCCAGCAGCTGGGGACAGGGAATAGGCGAGCAGTACTGC.

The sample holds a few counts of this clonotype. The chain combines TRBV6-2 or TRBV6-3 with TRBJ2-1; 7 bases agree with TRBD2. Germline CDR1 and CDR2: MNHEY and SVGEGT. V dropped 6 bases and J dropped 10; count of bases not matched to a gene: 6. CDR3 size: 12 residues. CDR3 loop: CASRPGTTEQFF. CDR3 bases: TGTGCCAGCAGACCGGGGACTACGGAGCAGTTCTTC.